Each of the 21 T cell receptor beta chains below was sequenced from the same sample in a study of shared clonotypes between healthy human individuals. TCRdb keeps only in-frame clones here, not all; method: immunoSEQ multiplex PCR. The sample records roughly 2.6 million clones, around 90% being singletons. The source material was naive CD4+ T cells sorted from blood. Subset meaning: CD45RA+ positively selected. Every receptor here comes from a man younger than 35 in good health.

The genes are TRBV28 and TRBJ1-2; 9 bases fit TRBD1. V lost 1 base and J lost 3; bases outside the gene matches: 3. From germline, CDR1 is MDHEN and CDR2 SYDVKM. The CDR3 runs 15 residues. The CDR3 protein is CASSLSGQGDYGYTF. The CDR3 DNA follows: TGTGCCAGCAGTTTATCGGGACAGGGAGACTATGGCTACACCTTC.

The chain employs TRBV5-1 and TRBJ2-2; 7 nucleotides match TRBD1. CDR3 size: 15 residues. The V segment lost 5 bases and the J segment 2 bases; nucleotides outside the gene matches: 6. The germline V gene has CDR1 SGHRS and CDR2 YFSETQ. CDR3 nucleotide sequence: TGCGCCAGCAGAATAGGGACAGATAACACCGGGGAGCTGTTTTTT. It translates to CASRIGTDNTGELFF.

The chain has TRBV28 and TRBJ1-1; weak D call: TRBD1 (6 bases). The V gene's germline CDR1 is MDHEN and CDR2 SYDVKM. The CDR3 spans 13 residues. Trimming removed 7 bases at V and 1 base at J, with 10 bases between. The chain's CDR3 is CASTGHTNTEAFF. CDR3 in DNA: TGTGCCAGCACGGGACACACGAACACTGAAGCTTTCTTT. The full variable domain, rest sourced from reference TRBV28 and TRBJ1-1, is DVKVTQSSRYLVKRTGEKVFLECVQDMDHENMFWYRQDPGLGLRLIYFSYDVKMKEKGDIPEGYSVSREKKERFSLILESASTNQTSMYLCASTGHTNTEAFFGQGTRLTVV.

Only one count was recorded for this clone. The J gene is TRBJ2-7, the V gene TRBV18; D call uncertain. V lost 6 bases and J 0 bases, leaving 12 bases between the germline ends. The CDR3 extends over 14 amino acids. Germline CDR1 and CDR2: KGHSH and LQKENI. The CDR3 spells CASSQLPNSYEQYF. The CDR3 region has the DNA TGTGCCAGCTCGCAGCTACCTAACTCCTACGAGCAGTACTTC.

Details on this clone: Other DNA sequences of this sample code for an identical CDR3. The gene calls are TRBV5-5 and TRBJ1-5; D uncertain. Deletions cut 3 bases from V and 3 bases from J, with 7 bases between. CDR1 SGHKS and CDR2 YYEKEE come from the germline V gene (reference sequence). The length of the CDR3 is 13 residues. This chain's CDR3 is CASSWTDNQPQHF. In nucleotides, the CDR3 is TGTGCCAGCAGCTGGACGGACAATCAGCCCCAGCATTTT.

The chain uses TRBV7-9 and TRBJ2-3; 14 bases match TRBD2. Germline CDR1 SEHNR, CDR2 FQNEAQ (reference sequence). The CDR3 runs 17 residues. V gave up 6 bases and J gave up 2 bases; unmatched junction bases: 7. The CDR3 DNA is TGTGCCAGCAGGGCCTCGGGACTAGCGGGAGCCACAGATACGCAGTATTTT. Its protein is CASRASGLAGATDTQYF.

The CDR3 DNA is TGTGCCAGCAGCTTAGTGAACTCCTACAATGAGCAGTTCTTC. This sequence encodes CASSLVNSYNEQFF. The V call is TRBV7-2, the J call TRBJ2-1; D is unresolved. This CDR3 is built from 14 residues. V shed 1 base and J shed 0 bases, with 4 bases lying between them. The germline V gene has CDR1 SGHTA and CDR2 FQGNSA.

The chain recombines TRBV10-3 with TRBJ1-2; no reliable D call. Trimming stripped 0 bases from V and 8 bases from J, with 10 bases between. Germline CDR1 reads ENHRY; CDR2 reads SYGVKD. The CDR3 covers 13 residues. DNA for the CDR3: TGTGCCATCAGTGAGTCTGAAAAGTTCGGCTACACCTTC. Amino acids: CAISESEKFGYTF.

This clone was picked up one time. This chain uses TRBV28 with TRBJ1-1; D gene ambiguous. The germline V gene has CDR1 MDHEN and CDR2 SYDVKM. V was trimmed by 3 bases and J by 4 bases, leaving 12 bases between them. The CDR3 consists of 14 residues. The CDR3 reads CASSFRGQITEAFF. The CDR3 DNA reads as TGTGCCAGCAGTTTTCGGGGTCAGATCACTGAAGCTTTCTTT.

In regard to this clone: The identical CDR3 is also encoded by other nucleotide sequences in the sample. The V call is TRBV18, the J call TRBJ2-2; D unresolved. With 3 bases removed from V and 2 bases from J, the gap between germline ends came to 4 bases. Per the germline V gene, CDR1 is KGHSH and CDR2 is LQKENI. The CDR3 loop spans 13 amino acids. CDR3 sequence (DNA): TGTGCCAGCTCACCGGACAACACCGGGGAGCTGTTTTTT. It codes for CASSPDNTGELFF. Combining the CDR3 with reference TRBV18 and TRBJ2-2 gives the whole variable domain NAGVMQNPRHLVRRRGQEARLRCSPMKGHSHVYWYRQLPEEGLKFMVYLQKENIIDESGMPKERFSAEFPKEGPSILRIQQVVRGDSAAYFCASSPDNTGELFFGEGSRLTVL.

The chain has TRBV6-6 and TRBJ2-7, with D perhaps assigned TRBD1 or TRBD2 (6 bases each). Germline CDR1 MNHNY, CDR2 SVGAGI (reference sequence). CDR3 length: 14 residues. Trimming left V 2 bases short and J 6 bases short, with 14 bases between. This CDR3 reads CASSYVAGGGEQYF. CDR3 in DNA: TGTGCCAGCAGTTACGTCGCCGGAGGGGGCGAGCAGTACTTC.

The chain combines TRBV6-6 with TRBJ1-6, with a weak D call TRBD1 (6 bases). Germline values: CDR1 MNHNY, CDR2 SVGAGI (reference sequence). Trimming removed 2 bases from V and 7 bases from J, with 9 bases in between. The CDR3 consists of 14 residues. CDR3 in amino acids: CASSYMDRNSPLHF. CDR3 coding DNA: TGTGCCAGCAGTTACATGGACAGAAATTCACCCCTCCACTTT.

For this clone: This sample also contains other DNA sequences that code for the same CDR3. The chain couples TRBV18 to TRBJ2-7; 7 bases are shared with TRBD1. CDR1 and CDR2 (germline): KGHSH, LQKENI. The CDR3 is made up of 14 amino acids. V trimming: 3 bases; J trimming: 1 base; junction bases outside the gene matches: 3. CDR3 sequence (DNA): TGTGCCAGCTCACCTTTACAGGGGTCCTACGAGCAGTACTTC. It translates to CASSPLQGSYEQYF.

This chain joins TRBV28 and TRBJ2-7, with 12 nucleotides matching TRBD2. Looked up from germline, CDR1 is MDHEN and CDR2 is SYDVKM. The length of the CDR3 is 14 residues. The V and J ends lost 6 bases and 6 bases, in that order; junction bases with no gene match: 6. For the CDR3, the DNA is TGTGCCAGCAGGGCTAGCGGGGGGGCGGTCGAGCAGTACTTC. Protein sequence: CASRASGGAVEQYF.

The chain couples TRBV27 to TRBJ1-6; the D is unclear. Germline assignment: CDR1 MNHEY and CDR2 SMNVEV (reference sequence). The CDR3 is 14 residues long. The germline V and J ends were trimmed by 5 bases and 6 bases, with 11 bases remaining between them. The CDR3 here is CASSLIKGNSPLHF. In nucleotides, the CDR3 is TGTGCCAGCAGTCTAATTAAGGGTAATTCACCCCTCCACTTT.

About this clone: Other nucleotide sequences from this sample produce the same CDR3. The rearrangement uses TRBV5-1 and TRBJ1-1; D not resolved. Germline values: CDR1 SGHRS, CDR2 YFSETQ. The CDR3 has 13 amino acids. V was clipped by 3 bases and J by 0 bases, with 6 bases between them. CDR3 in DNA: TGCGCCAGCAGCTCAAATCTGAACACTGAAGCTTTCTTT. Encoded protein: CASSSNLNTEAFF.

The rearrangement links TRBV6-1 to TRBJ1-1; D may be TRBD1 (6 bases). V shed 5 bases and J shed 0 bases, with 10 bases lying between them. Germline assignment: CDR1 MNHNS and CDR2 SASEGT. The CDR3 has 14 residues. CDR3 sequence (DNA): TGTGCCAGCAGTTTCGGACAGCTGAACACTGAAGCTTTCTTT. Protein: CASSFGQLNTEAFF.

The chain has TRBV15 and TRBJ1-5; a possible D gene is TRBD1 (5 bases). Per germline, CDR1 LNHNV and CDR2 YYDKDF (reference sequence). This CDR3 is built from 19 residues. Trimming cost V 0 bases and J 0 bases, with 18 bases left between them. CDR3 coding DNA: TGTGCCACCAGCAGAGATTCGGGGGGGAAACCGGTTAGCAATCAGCCCCAGCATTTT. Protein: CATSRDSGGKPVSNQPQHF.

Remarks on this clone: One end of the junction varies from germline; a read error may be responsible. The V gene is TRBV5-1, the J gene TRBJ2-7; a weak D match, TRBD1 (6 bases). The CDR3 is made up of 13 amino acids. The V gene's germline CDR1 is SGHRS and CDR2 YFSETQ. CDR3 sequence (DNA): TGCGCCAGCGGACAGCCGCCCTCCCACGAGCAGTACTTC. Its translation is CASGQPPSHEQYF.

The chain combines TRBV5-5 with TRBJ1-2; D unclear. This CDR3 has 14 residues. The V end was cut by 0 bases, the J end by 5 bases, with 11 bases between. Germline values: CDR1 SGHKS, CDR2 YYEKEE (reference sequence). The CDR3 loop reads CASSLDEVRYGYTF. CDR3 nucleotides: TGTGCCAGCAGCTTGGACGAAGTTAGGTATGGCTACACCTTC.

The chain carries TRBV4-3 and TRBJ2-3, with TRBD2 matching over 7 bases. Germline CDR1 LGHNA, CDR2 YSLEER. CDR3 length equals 15 residues. The V segment lost 0 bases and the J segment 3 bases; nucleotides outside the gene matches: 3. CDR3: CASSQDPAGTDTQYF. CDR3 coding DNA: TGCGCCAGCAGCCAAGATCCAGCGGGAACAGATACGCAGTATTTT.